This record covers a single T cell receptor (beta chain). In the source study's methods: From reference gene primer amplification, estimates of nucleated cell counts were derived. TCRdb keeps only in-frame clones here, not all; method: immunoSEQ multiplex PCR. V, J and clone size derive from that table, while D and trimming were established from the DNA sequence. Of about 69,000 clones in the sample, roughly 73% were seen once. This sample was taken from a study of blood T cell repertoires in COVID-19. Looking at the study overall: COVID-19 samples from acute and convalescent phases originated in the United States, Italy and Spain. Sources were T cells, B-cell-depleted T cells, or PBMCs; the material itself was cDNA or gDNA.

The CDR3 contains 16 residues. CDR1 is LNHDA, CDR2 SQIVND, per germline (reference sequence). Trimming left V 2 bases short and J 0 bases short, with 10 bases between. The rearrangement joins TRBV19 to TRBJ2-2; no definite D call. The sequence derives from a human donor in a cohort sampled during active COVID-19. Sequencing was done on a sample of peripheral blood. The CDR3 region has the DNA TGTGCCAGTAGTATAAGAGGCAGCGCGAACACCGGGGAGCTGTTTTTT. This sequence encodes CASSIRGSANTGELFF.